The 20 T cell receptor beta chains reported below all come from one sample, sequenced in a study of T cells in localized non-small cell lung cancer. Profiled with immunoSEQ multiplex PCR; TCRdb holds only in-frame clones, not every one. The sample consists of over a thousand clones, more than 20% of them appearing once. The starting material was normal lung tissue next to the tumor, obtained before any cancer treatment. The receptors shown here come from a man aged 40-75 years with stage II squamous cell lung carcinoma.

This clone appeared a few times. The chain combines TRBV9 with TRBJ2-1; possibly TRBD1 for D (7 bases). The CDR3 has 14 residues. The V end was cut by 3 bases, the J end by 6 bases, with 13 bases between. The germline V gene has CDR1 SGDLS and CDR2 YYNGEE. The CDR3 loop is CASSGRQGGNEQFF. The DNA of the CDR3 is TGTGCCAGCAGCGGTCGACAGGGAGGCAATGAGCAGTTCTTC.

This clone has just a few counts. The rearrangement joins TRBV9 to TRBJ2-7; D is unclear. In germline, CDR1 is SGDLS, CDR2 YYNGEE. There are 12 residues in the CDR3. V shed 5 bases and J shed 0 bases, with 6 bases lying between them. CDR3 DNA sequence: TGTGCCAGCAGTGAGACCTCCTACGAGCAGTACTTC. Translated, it gives CASSETSYEQYF.

This clone was detected a few times. The V gene is TRBV5-1, the J gene TRBJ2-2, with 12 bases lining up with TRBD2. The J segment lost 6 bases and the V segment lost 6 bases, leaving 6 bases of the junction unmatched. The CDR3 runs 15 residues. In germline, CDR1 is SGHRS, CDR2 YFSETQ. The chain's CDR3 is CASKSTSGGSGELFF. CDR3 DNA: TGCGCCAGCAAATCGACTAGCGGGGGATCCGGGGAGCTGTTTTTT. The full variable domain, completed using reference TRBV5-1 and TRBJ2-2, is KAGVTQTPRYLIKTRGQQVTLSCSPISGHRSVSWYQQTPGQGLQFLFEYFSETQRNKGNFPGRFSGRQFSNSRSEMNVSTLELGDSALYLCASKSTSGGSGELFFGEGSRLTVL.

This clone is large within its sample. The chain is built from TRBV19 and TRBJ1-4; D is unresolved. The CDR3 extends over 13 amino acids. Germline V gene lookup returns CDR1 LNHDA and CDR2 SQIVND (reference sequence). Trimming removed 6 bases from V and 3 bases from J, with 8 bases in between. CDR3: CASREPANEKLFF. CDR3 in DNA: TGTGCCAGTAGGGAGCCAGCTAATGAAAAACTGTTTTTT.

This clone was seen more than once but under ten times. V is TRBV11-3 and J is TRBJ2-2, with TRBD2 matching 9 bases. Losses at the gene ends were 5 bases for V and 1 base for J; bases not matched to a gene: 14. Looked up from germline, CDR1 is SGHNT and CDR2 is YENEEA. The CDR3 is 19 amino acids. This chain's CDR3 is CASSQGGASGNLNTGELFF. The CDR3 bases are TGTGCCAGCAGCCAAGGAGGGGCTAGCGGGAACTTGAACACCGGGGAGCTGTTTTTT. The full variable domain, in which reference TRBV11-3 and TRBJ2-2 provide the parts outside the CDR3, is EAGVVQSPRYKIIEKKQPVAFWCNPISGHNTLYWYLQNLGQGPELLIRYENEEAVDDSQLPKDRFSAERLKGVDSTLKIQPAELGDSAVYLCASSQGGASGNLNTGELFFGEGSRLTVL.

The chain links TRBV29-1 to TRBJ2-3; 9 bases line up with TRBD1. The germline V gene encodes CDR1 SQVTM and CDR2 ANQGSEA. The V segment lost 6 bases and the J segment 1 base; nucleotides outside the gene matches: 8. There are 15 residues in the CDR3. Here the CDR3 reads CSVVKQGARTDTQYF. The CDR3 nucleotides are TGCAGCGTAGTCAAACAGGGGGCACGCACAGATACGCAGTATTTT.

Only a few counts were recorded for this clone. The V call is TRBV6-8, the J call TRBJ2-7; 11 bases align to TRBD2. Germline V lookup: CDR1 MNHGY, CDR2 SAAAGT. This CDR3 has 15 residues. J lost 5 bases, V lost 2 bases, and 5 bases had no gene match. The chain's CDR3 is CASSYAGTSGNEQYF. DNA of the CDR3: TGTGCCAGCAGTTACGCGGGGACTAGCGGCAACGAGCAGTACTTC.

This sequence joins TRBV12-5 and TRBJ2-5, with D tentatively TRBD2 (6 bases). Trimming stripped 0 bases from V and 5 bases from J, with 16 bases between. The germline V gene encodes CDR1 LGHNT and CDR2 FRNRAP. The CDR3 sequence is 16 residues long. CDR3 in amino acids: CASGLVRNGRPETQYF. CDR3 nucleotides: TGTGCTAGTGGTTTGGTACGGAACGGGAGACCTGAGACCCAGTACTTC.

The genes are TRBV30 and TRBJ1-6, with a weak D call TRBD1 (5 bases). Trimming cost V 1 base and J 6 bases, with 13 bases left between them. Germline V gene sequence: CDR1 GTSNPN, CDR2 SVGIG (reference sequence). This CDR3 comprises 15 residues. This chain's CDR3 is CAWSARGGSNSPLHF. For the CDR3, the DNA is TGTGCCTGGAGTGCAAGGGGTGGTAGTAATTCACCCCTCCACTTT.

This clone was detected only a few times. The chain has TRBV9 and TRBJ1-2; 10 bases fit TRBD1. The germline V gene has CDR1 SGDLS and CDR2 YYNGEE. The J segment lost 6 bases and the V segment lost 6 bases, leaving 2 bases of the junction unmatched. This CDR3 comprises 12 residues. The CDR3 loop reads CASTGQGDGYTF. The DNA of the CDR3 is TGTGCCAGCACCGGACAGGGGGATGGCTACACCTTC.

A few counts support this clone. V and J are TRBV28 and TRBJ1-2; D perhaps matches TRBD1 (5 bases). The ends were cut back, 3 bases at V and 8 bases at J, with 13 bases in the middle. CDR1 is MDHEN and CDR2 is SYDVKM in the germline V gene. The CDR3 contains 13 residues. Here the CDR3 reads CASSLVGLEGYTF. DNA for the CDR3: TGTGCCAGCAGTTTGGTGGGACTGGAGGGCTACACCTTC.

This clone was seen only a few times. The rearrangement uses TRBV6-8 and TRBJ2-7; D tentatively fits TRBD1 or TRBD2 (6 bases each). This CDR3 has 15 residues. The germline CDR1 and CDR2 sequences are MNHGY and SAAAGT. Between the trimmed V and J ends, which lost 5 bases and 1 base, there was a span of 15 bases. The CDR3 protein is CASSPIRGGSYEQYF. In nucleotides, the CDR3 is TGTGCCAGCAGTCCCATTCGAGGGGGGTCCTACGAGCAGTACTTC.

This clone counts as medium-sized. The gene calls are TRBV9 and TRBJ2-2; TRBD1 matches 10 bases. V lost 5 bases and J lost 3; bases outside the gene matches: 1. CDR1 and CDR2 from the germline V gene are SGDLS and YYNGEE. The CDR3 contains 14 residues. The CDR3 DNA follows: TGTGCCAGCAGGACAGGGGGCGACACCGGGGAGCTGTTTTTT. Translating gives CASRTGGDTGELFF.

Sample share makes this clone medium-sized. J is TRBJ2-7 and V is TRBV9; D uncertain. This CDR3 region has 15 residues. Germline V gene lookup returns CDR1 SGDLS and CDR2 YYNGEE. V was cut by 4 bases and J by 4 bases, with 18 bases left in between. In nucleotides, the CDR3 is TGTGCCAGCAGCCTCGGACCTCGGCCCACATACGAGCAGTACTTC. Residues: CASSLGPRPTYEQYF.

This sequence joins TRBV18 and TRBJ2-3; TRBD1 matches 7 bases. The V gene end was trimmed by 1 base and the J gene end by 2 bases; junction bases not matched to a gene: 3. Germline V gene sequence: CDR1 KGHSH, CDR2 LQKENI. The CDR3 loop spans 15 amino acids. CDR3 protein: CASSPLDRPTDTQYF. The CDR3 coding sequence is TGTGCCAGCTCACCACTGGACAGGCCCACAGATACGCAGTATTTT.

This clone is termed medium-sized. The V and J genes are TRBV6-8 and TRBJ1-2; 10 nucleotides agree with TRBD1. CDR3 size: 15 residues. V shed 7 bases, J shed 3 bases, and the junction held 8 bases outside the gene matches. The V gene's germline CDR1 is MNHGY and CDR2 SAAAGT. The CDR3 DNA follows: TGTGCCAGCACCACCGGGACAGGGGCATACTATGGCTACACCTTC. It encodes CASTTGTGAYYGYTF.

The genes are TRBV6-8 and TRBJ1-2; 10 bases fit TRBD1. CDR3 length equals 16 residues. The germline V gene encodes CDR1 MNHGY and CDR2 SAAAGT. V shed 5 bases and J 8 bases; nucleotides not matched to a gene: 14. The CDR3, as DNA: TGTGCCAGCAGTGACGGCCGGGACAGGGGATTAGGCGGCTACACCTTC. This sequence encodes CASSDGRDRGLGGYTF.

The chain uses TRBV19 and TRBJ2-3, with a tentative D call TRBD2 (7 bases). The germline CDR1 and CDR2 sequences are LNHDA and SQIVND (reference sequence). This CDR3 contains 16 residues. The V end was cut by 3 bases, the J end by 4 bases, with 17 bases between. The CDR3 DNA reads TGTGCCAGTAGTATGCGGGGGCCCCCACACGCAGATACGCAGTATTTT. It codes for CASSMRGPPHADTQYF. Using reference TRBV19 and TRBJ2-3 for the parts outside the CDR3, the full variable domain is DGGITQSPKYLFRKEGQNVTLSCEQNLNHDAMYWYRQDPGQGLRLIYYSQIVNDFQKGDIAEGYSVSREKKESFPLTVTSAQKNPTAFYLCASSMRGPPHADTQYFGPGTRLTVL.

There are a few counts of this clone. The J gene is TRBJ1-1, the V gene TRBV9; D is unclear. V was shortened by 0 bases and J by 5 bases, with 8 bases between the two germline ends. Germline V gene sequence: CDR1 SGDLS, CDR2 YYNGEE. There are 13 residues in the CDR3. The CDR3 nucleotides are TGTGCCAGCAGCGTAGAGATGGGAACTGAAGCTTTCTTT. Protein sequence: CASSVEMGTEAFF. The whole variable domain, filled in from reference TRBV9 and TRBJ1-1, reads DSGVTQTPKHLITATGQRVTLRCSPRSGDLSVYWYQQSLDQGLQFLIQYYNGEERAKGNILERFSAQQFPDLHSELNLSSLELGDSALYFCASSVEMGTEAFFGQGTRLTVV.

By sample share, this clone is medium-sized (0.01 to 0.1%). The CDR3 protein is CASSISGGAFYEQFF. The CDR3 coding sequence is TGTGCCAGCAGCATTAGCGGGGGGGCCTTCTATGAGCAGTTCTTC. The gene calls are TRBV11-3 and TRBJ2-1, with 11 bases lining up with TRBD2. This CDR3 is 15 amino acids long. Trimming cost V 5 bases and J 8 bases; bases outside gene matches: 8. Germline V gene sequence: CDR1 SGHNT, CDR2 YENEEA.